The 32 T cell receptor beta chains presented below share a single source sample, sequenced in a study of sequential checkpoint blockade in melanoma. TCRdb's table, derived via immunoSEQ multiplex PCR, lists solely in-frame clones and lacks some. The sample records more than 650 clones, around 20% being singletons. The treatment denotes: randomized to nivolumab then ipilimumab (arm A) or the reverse (arm B). Sequences were derived from tumor tissue (inferred from file names), sampled from a patient given nivolumab and ipilimumab in sequence. Receptor source: a human donor with melanoma.

The rearrangement uses TRBV15 and TRBJ2-1, with TRBD1 as a possible D gene (6 bases). This CDR3 is built from 14 residues. Per the germline V gene, CDR1 is LNHNV and CDR2 is YYDKDF (reference sequence). Deletions cut 2 bases from V and 7 bases from J, with 12 bases between. The CDR3: CATSRLRGLNEQFF. For the CDR3, the DNA is TGTGCCACCAGCAGACTCAGGGGTTTGAATGAGCAGTTCTTC.

In its sample, this clone is medium-sized. This chain joins TRBV9 and TRBJ2-3; 7 nucleotides match TRBD1. V dropped 4 bases and J dropped 2; count of bases not matched to a gene: 4. Germline V gene sequence: CDR1 SGDLS, CDR2 YYNGEE. The CDR3 covers 14 residues. The CDR3 loop is CASSQGQLTDTQYF. Here the CDR3 DNA reads TGTGCCAGCAGCCAGGGACAGCTCACAGATACGCAGTATTTT.

The chain combines TRBV5-1 with TRBJ1-1, with TRBD1 matching over 10 bases. Germline-derived CDR1 and CDR2 are SGHRS and YFSETQ. The CDR3 is 14 amino acids. Trimming at V came to 4 bases and at J to 10 bases, leaving 10 bases not matched to a gene. The CDR3 DNA sequence: TGCGCCAGCAGCCCCTCGACAGGGGGCGCGGGAGCTTTCTTT. This gives the protein CASSPSTGGAGAFF. Based on the CDR3 plus reference TRBV5-1 and TRBJ1-1, the full variable domain is KAGVTQTPRYLIKTRGQQVTLSCSPISGHRSVSWYQQTPGQGLQFLFEYFSETQRNKGNFPGRFSGRQFSNSRSEMNVSTLELGDSALYLCASSPSTGGAGAFFGQGTRLTVV.

The genes are TRBV18 and TRBJ2-2; TRBD1 might be the D (5 bases). The CDR3 covers 15 residues. V shed 3 bases and J shed 6 bases, with 14 bases lying between them. Germline loops: CDR1 KGHSH, CDR2 LQKENI. This chain's CDR3 is CASSPTDDSSGELFF. CDR3 nucleotide sequence: TGTGCCAGCTCACCGACAGACGACTCGTCCGGGGAGCTGTTTTTT.

By share, this clone counts as large. This chain links TRBV19 with TRBJ2-2; no clear D gene. The CDR3 is made up of 15 amino acids. Per the germline V gene, CDR1 is LNHDA and CDR2 is SQIVND (reference sequence). Trimming left V 4 bases short and J 0 bases short, with 9 bases between. In DNA form, the CDR3 reads TGTGCCAGTAGTAATGAGAGAACGAACACCGGGGAGCTGTTTTTT. It codes for CASSNERTNTGELFF.

The chain uses TRBV14 and TRBJ1-2; TRBD1 matches at 12 bases. Germline assignment: CDR1 SGHDN and CDR2 FVKESK. V shed 1 base and J 2 bases; nucleotides not matched to a gene: 8. This CDR3 has 18 residues. The CDR3 sequence is CASSQVHPGQGANYGYTF. The DNA for the CDR3 is TGTGCCAGCAGCCAAGTTCACCCGGGACAGGGGGCAAACTATGGCTACACCTTC.

In its sample, this clone ranks as medium-sized. The rearrangement joins TRBV11-3 to TRBJ2-1, with 10 bases identical to TRBD2. Unmatched junction bases numbered 12, after V lost 1 base and J lost 6 bases. The CDR3 totals 18 residues. Germline V lookup: CDR1 SGHNT, CDR2 YENEEA. The chain's CDR3 is CASSLGLFLAGVGNEQFF. Written as DNA, the CDR3 is TGTGCCAGCAGCTTAGGCCTCTTTCTAGCGGGGGTCGGCAATGAGCAGTTCTTC.

This clone has only a few counts. This chain joins TRBV11-3 and TRBJ1-2, with a possible D match to TRBD1 (6 bases). CDR3 length: 15 residues. V was cut by 0 bases and J by 6 bases, with 14 bases left in between. Germline lookup yields CDR1 SGHNT and CDR2 YENEEA. The CDR3 loop is CASSLEGGAKNGYTF. The CDR3 nucleotides read TGTGCCAGCAGCTTAGAAGGGGGGGCCAAGAATGGCTACACCTTC.

The chain employs TRBV15 and TRBJ1-5; 10 bases match TRBD1. The germline CDR1 and CDR2 sequences are LNHNV and YYDKDF (reference sequence). V shed 3 bases and J 4 bases; nucleotides not matched to a gene: 3. The CDR3 runs 15 residues. The CDR3 loop is CATSRLDRGNQPQHF. The CDR3 nucleotides are TGTGCCACCAGCAGGCTGGACAGGGGGAATCAGCCCCAGCATTTT.

This clone ranks as medium-sized. The V and J genes are TRBV11-3 and TRBJ2-5; 12 bases are shared with TRBD2. The CDR3 spans 17 residues. V lost 4 bases and J lost 5; bases outside the gene matches: 11. The germline V gene has CDR1 SGHNT and CDR2 YENEEA. The CDR3 region is CASSSGLAGKIGETQYF. The DNA for the CDR3 is TGTGCCAGCAGCTCCGGACTAGCGGGGAAAATCGGGGAGACCCAGTACTTC.

By share, this clone counts as large (0.1 to 1%). The chain recombines TRBV11-3 with TRBJ1-2, with 10 positions matching TRBD1. V shed 5 bases and J 1 base; nucleotides not matched to a gene: 1. CDR1 SGHNT and CDR2 YENEEA come from the germline V gene. This CDR3 has 14 residues. The CDR3 nucleotides read TGTGCCAGCAGCGGGACAGGGGTTAACTATGGCTACACCTTC. As protein: CASSGTGVNYGYTF.

This clone is large. The chain links TRBV6-8 to TRBJ2-1, with TRBD2 matching 14 bases. The J segment lost 7 bases and the V segment lost 2 bases, leaving 13 bases of the junction unmatched. Germline CDR1 is MNHGY and CDR2 is SAAAGT. This CDR3 is 19 amino acids long. Written as DNA, the CDR3 is TGTGCCAGCAGTTACCGGTTAGGACTAGCGGGGGGAGGTGATAATGAGCAGTTCTTC. It encodes CASSYRLGLAGGGDNEQFF.

By sample fraction, this clone is medium-sized (0.01 to 0.1%). This sequence joins TRBV11-3 and TRBJ1-1; TRBD1 agrees at 8 bases. Per germline, CDR1 SGHNT and CDR2 YENEEA. Unmatched junction bases numbered 2, after V lost 1 base and J lost 1 base. The CDR3 covers 15 residues. This CDR3 is CASSLVGTGNTEAFF. In DNA, the CDR3 is TGTGCCAGCAGCTTAGTGGGGACAGGGAACACTGAAGCTTTCTTT.

This clone was seen a few times. The chain employs TRBV1 and TRBJ2-3; the table's D call TRBD2 went unverified against the DNA. TRBV1 is a recognized pseudogene. This CDR3 is 16 amino acids long. CDR3 in amino acids: CASSQGRRGGLLTQYF. The CDR3 DNA is TGCGCCAGCAGCCAAGGACGGCGGGGGGGCCTTCTTACGCAGTATTTT.

CDR3 region: CASRPGLPLNYEQYF. Written as DNA, the CDR3 is TGTGCCAGCAGACCGGGGCTCCCCCTGAACTACGAGCAGTACTTC. The chain is built from TRBV6-8 and TRBJ2-7, with D possibly being TRBD1 or TRBD2 (5 bases each). V lost 6 bases and J 3 bases, leaving 18 bases between the germline ends. Germline V gene sequence: CDR1 MNHGY, CDR2 SAAAGT. The CDR3 has 15 residues.

By share, this clone counts as medium-sized. The CDR3 coding sequence is TGTGCCAGCAGCTTAACTTCCCGCGGAGGAGAGGGCTACACCTTC. It specifies CASSLTSRGGEGYTF. This chain links TRBV11-3 with TRBJ1-2; D remains unclear. This CDR3 is built from 15 residues. The V gene lost 2 bases and the J gene lost 8 bases, with 18 bases spanning the gap. Germline CDR1 and CDR2: SGHNT and YENEEA.

This rearrangement joins TRBV5-1 to TRBJ2-7; D perhaps matches TRBD2 (6 bases). Germline-derived CDR1 and CDR2 are SGHRS and YFSETQ. CDR3 size: 14 residues. The V end lost 4 bases, the J end lost 2 bases, and 13 bases lay between the germline ends. CDR3 bases: TGCGCCAGCAGCATCTCGACGGGGGCCTACGAGCAGTACTTC. Protein: CASSISTGAYEQYF.

This clone has just one count. The chain combines TRBV18 with TRBJ1-4; TRBD1 agrees at 7 bases. The V and J ends lost 5 bases and 13 bases, in that order; junction bases with no gene match: 13. The CDR3 loop spans 14 amino acids. Germline V gene lookup returns CDR1 KGHSH and CDR2 LQKENI. CDR3 nucleotides: TGTGCCAGCTCAATAAATGACAGGGCCCGGGGACTGTTTTTT. This codes for CASSINDRARGLFF.

This clone was picked up a small number of times. The chain joins TRBV30 to TRBJ1-3, with D unresolved. This CDR3 has 12 residues. CDR1 and CDR2 from the germline V gene are GTSNPN and SVGIG (reference sequence). The germline V and J ends were trimmed by 4 bases and 0 bases, with 4 bases remaining between them. CDR3 in amino acids: CAWKRSGNTIYF. The CDR3 DNA reads TGTGCCTGGAAGCGCTCTGGAAACACCATATATTTT.

This clone was observed a handful of times. The chain combines TRBV30 with TRBJ1-1, with 11 bases matching TRBD1. Trimming took 7 bases from V and 0 from J; bases not matched to a gene: 16. Per germline, CDR1 GTSNPN and CDR2 SVGIG (reference sequence). The CDR3 is 18 amino acids. Written as DNA, the CDR3 is TGTGCCTCAAGATACCGGGACAGGGGGGCCCGTTTGAACACTGAAGCTTTCTTT. Protein: CASRYRDRGARLNTEAFF. Looking up the rest from reference TRBV30 and TRBJ1-1 gives the full variable domain: SQTIHQWPATLVQPVGSPLSLECTVEGTSNPNLYWYRQAAGRGLQLLFYSVGIGQISSEVPQNLSASRPQDRQFILSSKKLLLSDSGFYLCASRYRDRGARLNTEAFFGQGTRLTVV.

The table lists this clone with a few counts. The chain joins TRBV6-8 to TRBJ2-3, with 8 bases fitting TRBD1. The trim removed 10 bases at V and 6 bases at J, leaving 9 bases unmatched. The CDR3 covers 13 residues. The V gene's germline CDR1 is MNHGY and CDR2 SAAAGT. CDR3 amino acids: CAIREDRADTQYF. DNA for the CDR3: TGTGCCATCAGGGAGGACAGGGCCGATACGCAGTATTTT.

A few counts support this clone. The chain uses TRBV7-1 and TRBJ2-6; no clear D. TRBV7-1 is labeled an ORF, and its function is uncertain. The CDR3 is 13 residues long. Trimming took off 10 bases at V and 2 bases at J, with 9 bases between the two ends. CDR3 loop: CATTGTGANVLTF. CDR3 DNA: TGTGCCACCACGGGCACTGGGGCCAACGTCCTGACTTTC.

The table lists this clone with a count of one. The CDR3 sequence: CASTDREALHF. CDR3 nucleotides: TGTGCCAGCACCGACCGTGAGGCCCTCCACTTT. The V gene is TRBV12-5, the J gene TRBJ1-6; the D is unclear. The CDR3 spans 11 residues. Germline CDR1 and CDR2: LGHNT and FRNRAP.

This clone is categorized as medium-sized. Here the CDR3 DNA reads TGTGCCAGCGTTTTAACAGCGAACACCGGGGAGCTGTTTTTT. Protein product: CASVLTANTGELFF. The chain links TRBV11-3 to TRBJ2-2; unclear D gene. V was trimmed by 8 bases and J by 0 bases, leaving 10 bases between them. CDR3 size: 14 residues. Germline CDR1 reads SGHNT; CDR2 reads YENEEA.

This clone is labeled as medium-sized. The rearrangement links TRBV4-1 to TRBJ2-7; 9 bases fit TRBD1. This CDR3 is built from 18 residues. Germline V CDR1 and CDR2: MGHRA, YSYEKL. After removal of 4 bases from V and 3 bases from J, the junction contained 16 bases not matched to a gene. The CDR3 protein is CASSPARDRAIPHYEQYF. In DNA form, the CDR3 reads TGCGCCAGCAGCCCAGCGCGGGACAGGGCAATACCTCACTACGAGCAGTACTTC.

CDR3 nucleotides: TGTGCCAGCAGTTTATTCCGGTGGGGTACGCAGTATTTT. Its translation: CASSLFRWGTQYF. J is TRBJ2-3 and V is TRBV28; D uncertain. Trimming took off 1 base at V and 8 bases at J, with 10 bases between the two ends. CDR1 is MDHEN, CDR2 SYDVKM, per germline. The CDR3 consists of 13 residues.

The chain links TRBV6-8 to TRBJ1-2, with TRBD1 as a possible D gene (5 bases). Deletions cut 2 bases from V and 0 bases from J, with 16 bases between. Germline CDR1 reads MNHGY; CDR2 reads SAAAGT. The CDR3 totals 17 residues. In DNA, the CDR3 is TGTGCCAGCAGTTACGGCACCAGGGTCGAATCTAACTATGGCTACACCTTC. This codes for CASSYGTRVESNYGYTF.

The chain carries TRBV28 and TRBJ1-2, with unresolved D. CDR1 MDHEN and CDR2 SYDVKM come from the germline V gene. V was trimmed by 6 bases and J by 2 bases, leaving 25 bases between them. This CDR3 has 18 amino acids. This CDR3 is CASSSRRSGPDTNYGYTF. The DNA for the CDR3 is TGTGCCAGCAGCAGTAGACGCTCCGGGCCAGACACAAACTATGGCTACACCTTC.

The rearrangement joins TRBV30 to TRBJ2-5, with D possibly being TRBD2 (6 bases). The CDR3 runs to 14 residues. Looked up from germline, CDR1 is GTSNPN and CDR2 is SVGIG (reference sequence). V was trimmed by 5 bases and J by 5 bases, leaving 18 bases between them. CDR3 DNA sequence: TGTGCCTGGGGCCGGGGAGGACCCGGCGAGACCCAGTACTTC. Translation gives CAWGRGGPGETQYF.

In this sample, this clone is medium-sized (0.01 to 0.1%). The chain uses TRBV11-3 and TRBJ2-7, with TRBD2 identical over 9 bases. Germline V lookup: CDR1 SGHNT, CDR2 YENEEA. The trim removed 2 bases at V and 6 bases at J, leaving 8 bases unmatched. The CDR3 extends over 15 amino acids. The CDR3, as DNA: TGTGCCAGCAGCTTACCGGGACTAGCATTCGGCGAGCAGTACTTC. Protein: CASSLPGLAFGEQYF.

In its sample, this clone ranks as medium-sized (0.01 to 0.1%). The chain recombines TRBV9 with TRBJ2-3; no firm D call. Trimming removed 4 bases at V and 1 base at J, with 13 bases between. The CDR3 length is 15 residues. Per germline, CDR1 SGDLS and CDR2 YYNGEE. The CDR3 loop is CASSPPGFGTDTQYF. The CDR3 coding sequence is TGTGCCAGCAGCCCACCGGGCTTTGGCACAGATACGCAGTATTTT.

As to this clone: Sequence at one end of the junction differs from germline and may be a read error. The V and J genes are TRBV30 and TRBJ2-3, with D possibly matching TRBD2 (5 bases). Looked up from germline, CDR1 is GTSNPN and CDR2 is SVGIG (reference sequence). The CDR3 loop spans 13 amino acids. CDR3 nucleotides: TGTGCCTGGAGTTCCGGACTGCCAGACACGCAGTATTTT. Its protein is CAWSSGLPDTQYF.